This TCR beta chain was captured in a study of cytomegalovirus exposure and HLA in healthy donors listed by TCRdb under 2017. The study in broad terms: An earlier analysis of 587 of the donors reported roughly 300 Gb of sequence data and around 110 million unique TCR beta sequences from about 179 million T cells. In a later analysis, previously published TCR beta repertoires from roughly 710 donors were re-analyzed and high-resolution HLA genotyping was added so that TCR occurrence patterns could be studied. Donor age, sex, ethnicity and CMV serostatus were compiled alongside the repertoire data. The study aimed to test whether signatures of past pathogen exposure could be identified by cataloging public T cell receptors. Every discovery cohort repertoire had been produced on one sequencing platform. The study combined high-throughput TCR immunosequencing, statistical association of individual TCRs with disease status, and machine learning to predict cytomegalovirus infection status. Typing coverage varied by locus: roughly 629-640 donors for A, B, C, DRB1 and DQB1; around 560 for DQA1; 600 to 610 for DPA1; more than 450 for DPB1. The later analysis used no new phenotypic data to find candidate immune exposures, relying instead on TCR beta sequences and their occurrence across donors. In addition to the first cohort of 650 to 750 subjects, a separate validation cohort of about 120 different subjects was used. In an earlier analysis of around 540 of the donors, high-throughput TCR beta sequencing was used to judge whether each TCR beta V gene segment behaved as functional or pseudogenic. Several DR-DQ haplotypes were treated as single units for association and clustering because of strong linkage in the cohort. Both class I and class II loci were covered by HLA typing, at four-digit resolution. An early release that covered about 640 HLA-typed donors contained approximately 300 gigabases of sequencing data and 80 million or so unique TCR sequences. In a later genetic analysis, genome-wide SNP genotypes for about three fifths of the roughly 670 donors were used, and that subset was treated as a discovery cohort. The study profiled the T cell repertoires of approximately 700 subjects by immunosequencing and related them to cytomegalovirus serostatus. Among the roughly 430 genotyped donors, around 81% belonged to the genetic ancestry cluster associated with self-reported Caucasian donors. On average, roughly 250,000 unique TCR beta nucleotide sequences were sequenced per donor among some 420 genotyped donors of the cohort, with roughly 18% of those sequences being non-productive. General study outcomes and caveats: A further reported finding was that TCR beta sequences accurately predicted the HLA-A and HLA-B alleles for most subjects in the first cohort. A group of highly shared sequence variants was considered likely to be a technical artifact of the sequencing pipeline. According to a later analysis, most CMV-associated TCR beta chains appeared to be HLA-restricted, and the HLA associations seemed to be driven largely by CMV exposure. Broadly in line with IMGT annotations, most TCR beta V segments showed up in productive rearrangements about 87% or about 30% of the time in an earlier analysis of several hundred of the donors. The study gave a list of 150 to 200 TCR beta chains associated with cytomegalovirus. Sequencing depth was assumed to be roughly uniform across donors in the presence/absence analyses, though that assumption may not hold. In a later analysis, around 15,000 TCR beta sequences were associated with specific HLA alleles at a false discovery rate of 0.05. In a later analysis, the rate of TCR association differed among HLA loci, with DRB1 alleles having the most associated TCRs and HLA-C alleles having the fewest. In vitro tests confirmed that a few of the cytomegalovirus-associated TCR beta chains recognize cytomegalovirus antigens. Cytomegalovirus status was reported to be diagnosed by the classifier with high specificity and sensitivity in both the original and validation cohorts. Because counts were too low, some 17 rarely observed V segments, including chromosome 9 orphons, were left out of the earlier analysis of approximately 500 of the donors. Immune exposure information for the cohort was limited to CMV serostatus. Strong co-occurrence of HLA alleles, especially DR and DQ, made assigning TCR associations to individual alleles difficult. Linkage disequilibrium might explain the correlated functional status among segregating V segments, but an unknown experimental factor could not be excluded. Most TCR sequences were observed very rarely across donors, whereas some public TCRs were present in many individuals. Compared with the roughly 600-donor mean, donors in an Asian-associated ancestry cluster had fewer N-insertions in productive TCRs, according to a later genetic analysis. The authors suggested that the approach could potentially be generalized to other disease states and immunological phenotypes. Because HLA typing was unavailable for some donors at each locus, only the typed subset was used in association tests. According to a later analysis, parvovirus B19, influenza, CMV and Epstein-Barr virus appeared linked to several top co-occurrence clusters. V-gene and J-gene trimming of TCR beta chains was associated with a missense DCLRE1C variant in a later genetic analysis, and the association was replicated in an independent cohort. In this cohort, only TCR beta chains were sequenced, and detectable features were limited by the absence of alpha or paired-chain data. In a later analysis, HLA-associated TCR beta chains were found to be more clonally expanded and to have lower generation probabilities than equally common non-associated chains. Some IMGT-functional V segments, including TRBV6-2 and TRBV6-3, could not be told apart with the 87-base-pair reads, so those segments were excluded.

This clone was counted a few times. No antigen is known for it. No base-level quality is on record; no much larger clone is a single base apart. The cohort comprised 670 or so healthy bone marrow donors. At the time of sampling, every cohort member was nominally healthy, though immune exposures that went unrecorded were likely present. The donor was CMV seropositive and belonged to the group of a few hundred seropositive cohort members. Each donor provided a peripheral blood sample, and peripheral blood mononuclear cells were used for TCR beta sequencing. Genomic DNA extraction from the blood cell samples was performed with the Qiagen DNeasy Blood Extraction Kit. The CDR3, cysteine through phenylalanine, is 16 amino acids long. Kept here is only the CDR3 DNA, which spans 48 bases and is read in frame from base 1. CDR1 SGHTA and CDR2 FQGNSA are derived from the germline V gene. Clipping removes 5 bases from V and 10 bases from J, with 9 as the unmatched junction base count.

The receptor library was made with the immunoSEQ multiplex PCR assay. A mixture of 60 forward primers for TCR Vbeta segments and 13 reverse primers for TCR Jbeta segments was used in the multiplex PCR. Amplification of the CDR3 region of rearranged TCR beta genes was performed with a multiplex PCR assay on genomic DNA. The amplified TCR beta libraries were sequenced on the Illumina HiSeq System as 87-base-pair reads. Concerning the study's data processing: Across the roughly 640 repertoires, a later analysis counted tens of millions of unique TCR beta chains, roughly 11 million of which were shared by at least two donors. To remove PCR and sequencing errors, raw reads were error-corrected and collapsed into unique sequences using a nearest-neighbor algorithm that merged closely related sequences. Alignment of CDR3 sequences to IMGT reference sequences was used to assign V, D and J gene segments. Each retained sequence needed at least a six-nucleotide match to both a V gene segment and a J gene segment. Rearrangements were called productive when the CDR3 lacked stop codons and stayed in frame with V and J; all others were non-productive. Following IMGT convention, CDR3 was defined as the stretch from the second conserved V-encoded cysteine to the conserved J-encoded phenylalanine. In an earlier analysis of roughly 580 of the donors, sequences lacking an unambiguous match to a single V gene segment were excluded. In an earlier analysis of 587 of the donors, V segments were called functional above 56.7% productive rearrangements and were called segregating when the between-donor standard deviation exceeded 5%. A statistical classification framework was built for diagnosing cytomegalovirus status from the catalog of TCR beta chain sequences. A later analysis assigned V and J genes by comparing TCR nucleotide sequences with IMGT/GENE-DB human TR gene sequences. A later analysis assigned CDR3 sequences and most-parsimonious VDJ recombination scenarios with the TCRdist pipeline. In a later analysis, each TCR beta chain was defined by its CDR3 amino acid sequence together with its V-gene family, and reads without a unique V-gene family were excluded. To address suspected cross-contamination and a sequencing artifact, a later analysis removed 592 highly shared, low-generation-probability nucleotide sequences. For each public chain, a later analysis derived a clonal expansion index from normalized ranks of inferred template counts within each repertoire. In a later analysis, generation probabilities were computed with a VDJ recombination model fitted to out-of-frame rearrangements, and the resulting probabilities were checked against IGoR. Hypergeometric tests were used in a later analysis to score TCR-TCR, TCR-HLA and TCR-CMV co-occurrence, with a repertoire-size bias correction applied to the TCR pairs. A later analysis estimated false discovery rates by permuting HLA or CMV assignments 20 times. In a later analysis, co-occurring TCRs were grouped with DBSCAN, and TCRdist sequence similarity was added when clustering was performed within HLA-allele-positive subsets. Co-occurrence clustering excluded repertoires with fewer than 30,000 or more than 120,000 public chains, plus five with anomalous nucleotide sharing. What TCRdb holds here is the immuneACCESS table cut down to in-frame rearrangements. Part of the clones is not present; checked against another copy, under half of the missing clones reflect an unresolved V gene, and the others are unexplained. D and trimming were read from the DNA, whereas the V and J calls and clone size are those reported in that table. The sample includes 150,000 or so clones, with around four fifths observed a single time. 1.2% to 1.5% of the sample is in the top ten clones.

The sample was PBMCs. The rearranged chain carries TRBV7-2 and TRBJ1-6, with TRBD1 identical over 12 junction bases. The sequence was obtained from a man aged 25-45 years in good health and CMV-seropositive. In nucleotide form, the sequence is TGTGCCAGCAGCGCGGGACAGGGGGCAACAAGGTCACCCCTCCACTTT. Its coded protein is CASSAGQGATRSPLHF.